A single sample gave rise to the 4 T cell receptor beta chains below, sequenced in a study of blood T cell repertoires in COVID-19. Repertoires were generated with immunoSEQ multiplex PCR, while TCRdb's copy carries only in-frame clones and drops some. This sample has 250,000 to 350,000 clones; 80% to 90% occur once, and the top ten carry under 0.95%. Sequencing used peripheral blood. These TCRs come from a man aged 25-45 years with acute or convalescent COVID-19.

V usage is TRBV11-2 and J usage is TRBJ1-2; tentative D call: TRBD1 (5 bases). The CDR3 is made up of 13 amino acids. V was shortened by 4 bases and J by 4 bases, with 10 bases between the two germline ends. In germline, CDR1 is SGHAT, CDR2 FQNNGV. The DNA for the CDR3 is TGTGCCAGCAGCTCCAACGGGGGCTATGGCTACACCTTC. Translation gives CASSSNGGYGYTF.

CDR3 coding DNA: TGTGCCAGCAACCAGGGGACCAATCAGCCCCAGCATTTT. Protein product: CASNQGTNQPQHF. The chain is built from TRBV6-5 and TRBJ1-5; D is perhaps TRBD1 (6 bases). The CDR3 has 13 residues. Germline CDR1 MNHEY, CDR2 SVGAGI. The V gene lost 7 bases and the J gene lost 3 bases, with 10 bases spanning the gap.

The chain carries TRBV27 and TRBJ2-7; 7 bases fit TRBD1. The CDR3 has 13 residues. V dropped 1 base and J dropped 5; count of bases not matched to a gene: 2. Germline V gene lookup returns CDR1 MNHEY and CDR2 SMNVEV (reference sequence). CDR3: CASSLFDRDEQYF. In DNA, the CDR3 is TGTGCCAGCAGTTTATTTGACAGGGACGAGCAGTACTTC.

The CDR3 DNA sequence: TGTGCCAGCGGGGGACAGGGGGCTCTCGAGACCCAGTACTTC. Residues: CASGGQGALETQYF. This rearrangement joins TRBV27 to TRBJ2-5, with 12 bases identical to TRBD1. The CDR3 is 14 residues long. Germline CDR1 reads MNHEY; CDR2 reads SMNVEV (reference sequence). Germline trimming cut 8 bases from V and 5 bases from J; bases unmatched to any gene: 6.